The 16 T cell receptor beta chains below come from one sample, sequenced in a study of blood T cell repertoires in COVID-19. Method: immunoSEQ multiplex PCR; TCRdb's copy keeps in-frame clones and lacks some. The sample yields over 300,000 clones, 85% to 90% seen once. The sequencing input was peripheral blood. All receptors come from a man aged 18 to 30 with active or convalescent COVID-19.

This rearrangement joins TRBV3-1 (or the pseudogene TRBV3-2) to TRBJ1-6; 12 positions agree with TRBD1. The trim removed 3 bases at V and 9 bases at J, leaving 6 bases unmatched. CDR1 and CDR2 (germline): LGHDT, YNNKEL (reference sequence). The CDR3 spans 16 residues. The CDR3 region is CASSHRDRGRGSPLHF. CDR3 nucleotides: TGTGCCAGCAGCCACCGGGACAGGGGGCGAGGTTCACCCCTCCACTTT.

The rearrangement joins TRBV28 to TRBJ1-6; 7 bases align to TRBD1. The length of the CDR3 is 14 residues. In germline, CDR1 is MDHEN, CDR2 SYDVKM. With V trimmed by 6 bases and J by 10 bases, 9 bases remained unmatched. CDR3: CASRPDRVRSPLHF. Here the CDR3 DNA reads TGTGCCAGCAGACCAGACAGGGTGAGGTCACCCCTCCACTTT.

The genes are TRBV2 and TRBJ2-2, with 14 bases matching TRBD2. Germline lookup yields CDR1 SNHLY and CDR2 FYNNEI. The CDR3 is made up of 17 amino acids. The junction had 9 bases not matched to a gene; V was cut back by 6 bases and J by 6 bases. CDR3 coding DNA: TGTGCCAGCAGCCAGGGACTAGCGGGAGTAAAGGCCGGGGAGCTGTTTTTT. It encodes CASSQGLAGVKAGELFF.

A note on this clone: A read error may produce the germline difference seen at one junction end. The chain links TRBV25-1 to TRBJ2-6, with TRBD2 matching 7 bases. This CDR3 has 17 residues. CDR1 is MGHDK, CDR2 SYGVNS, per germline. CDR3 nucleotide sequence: TGTGCCAGCAGTGAATGGGAGGGGCAGCCTGGGGCCAACGTGCTGACTTTC. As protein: CASSEWEGQPGANVLTF.

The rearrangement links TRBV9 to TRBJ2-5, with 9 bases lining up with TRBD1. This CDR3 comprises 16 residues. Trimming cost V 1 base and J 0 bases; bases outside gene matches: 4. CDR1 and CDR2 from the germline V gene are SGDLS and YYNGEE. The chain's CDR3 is CASSVLGQGNQETQYF. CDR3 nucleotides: TGTGCCAGCAGCGTACTTGGACAGGGGAACCAAGAGACCCAGTACTTC.

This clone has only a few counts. CDR3 in amino acids: CATSDSGQEGYTF. In DNA form, the CDR3 reads TGTGCCACCAGTGATTCTGGACAAGAAGGCTACACCTTC. The V call is TRBV24-1, the J call TRBJ1-2, with TRBD1 as a possible D gene (5 bases). V was pared by 2 bases and J by 8 bases, with 11 bases between. The CDR3 sequence is 13 residues long. Germline V gene data show CDR1 as KGHDR and CDR2 as SFDVKD.

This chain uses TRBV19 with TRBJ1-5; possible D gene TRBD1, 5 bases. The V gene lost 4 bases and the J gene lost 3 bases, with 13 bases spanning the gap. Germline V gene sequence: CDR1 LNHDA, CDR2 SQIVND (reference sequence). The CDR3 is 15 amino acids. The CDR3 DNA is TGTGCCAGTAGTACTGACAGATTACTCAATCAGCCCCAGCATTTT. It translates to CASSTDRLLNQPQHF.

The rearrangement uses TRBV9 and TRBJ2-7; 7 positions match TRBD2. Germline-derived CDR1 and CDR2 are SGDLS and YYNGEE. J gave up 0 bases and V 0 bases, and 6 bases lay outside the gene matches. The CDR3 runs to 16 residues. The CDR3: CASSVEALASSYEQYF. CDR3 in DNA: TGTGCCAGCAGCGTAGAGGCACTAGCGAGCTCCTACGAGCAGTACTTC.

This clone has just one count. Here the CDR3 reads CASSEAGGGPYEQYF. Here the CDR3 DNA reads TGTGCCAGCAGTGAAGCGGGAGGCGGTCCCTACGAGCAGTACTTC. This chain uses TRBV2 with TRBJ2-7, with a weak D call TRBD2 (6 bases). From germline, CDR1 is SNHLY and CDR2 FYNNEI. The V gene lost 0 bases and the J gene lost 2 bases, with 11 bases spanning the gap. The CDR3 covers 15 residues.

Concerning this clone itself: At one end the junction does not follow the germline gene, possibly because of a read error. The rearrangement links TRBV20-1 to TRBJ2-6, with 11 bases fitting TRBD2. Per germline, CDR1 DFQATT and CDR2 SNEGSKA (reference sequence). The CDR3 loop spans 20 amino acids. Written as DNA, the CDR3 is TGCAGTGCTAGTTTCGGCCTAGCGGGGGGTCGGGACTCTGGGGCCAACGTGCTGACTTTC. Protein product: CSASFGLAGGRDSGANVLTF.

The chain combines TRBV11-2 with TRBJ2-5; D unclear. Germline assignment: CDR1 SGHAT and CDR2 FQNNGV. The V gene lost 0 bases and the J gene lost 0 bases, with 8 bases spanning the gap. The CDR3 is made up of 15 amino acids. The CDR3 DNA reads TGTGCCAGCAGCTTAGAGGGCAGTGACCAAGAGACCCAGTACTTC. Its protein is CASSLEGSDQETQYF.

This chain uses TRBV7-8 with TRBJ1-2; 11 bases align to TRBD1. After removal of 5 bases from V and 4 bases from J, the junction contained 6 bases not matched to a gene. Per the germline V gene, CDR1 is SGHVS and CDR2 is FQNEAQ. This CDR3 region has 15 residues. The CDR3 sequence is CASSPRTGGTYGYTF. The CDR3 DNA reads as TGTGCCAGCAGCCCGAGGACAGGGGGCACCTATGGCTACACCTTC.

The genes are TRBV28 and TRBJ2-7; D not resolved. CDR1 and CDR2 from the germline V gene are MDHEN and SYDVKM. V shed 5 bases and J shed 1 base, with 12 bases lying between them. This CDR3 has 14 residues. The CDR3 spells CASSRQVTSYEQYF. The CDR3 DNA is TGTGCCAGCAGTCGACAAGTAACGTCCTACGAGCAGTACTTC.

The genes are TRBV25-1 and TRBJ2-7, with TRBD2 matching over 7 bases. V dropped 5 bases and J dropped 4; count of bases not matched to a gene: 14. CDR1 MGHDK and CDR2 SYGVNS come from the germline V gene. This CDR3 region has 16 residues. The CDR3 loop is CASSPLGGGSKYEQYF. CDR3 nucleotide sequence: TGTGCCAGCAGTCCCCTTGGTGGCGGGAGTAAATACGAGCAGTACTTC.

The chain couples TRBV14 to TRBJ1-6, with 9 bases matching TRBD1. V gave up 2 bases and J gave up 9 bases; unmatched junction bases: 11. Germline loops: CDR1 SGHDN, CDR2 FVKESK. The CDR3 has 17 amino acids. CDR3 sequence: CASSQYRGQGLGSPLHF. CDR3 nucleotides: TGTGCCAGCAGCCAATACCGTGGACAGGGGTTGGGTTCACCCCTCCACTTT.

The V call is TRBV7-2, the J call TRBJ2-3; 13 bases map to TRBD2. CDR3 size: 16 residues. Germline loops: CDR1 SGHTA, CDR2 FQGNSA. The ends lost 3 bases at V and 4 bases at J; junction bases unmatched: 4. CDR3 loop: CASSFRLAGGSDTQYF. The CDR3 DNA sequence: TGTGCCAGCAGCTTCCGACTAGCGGGGGGCTCAGATACGCAGTATTTT.